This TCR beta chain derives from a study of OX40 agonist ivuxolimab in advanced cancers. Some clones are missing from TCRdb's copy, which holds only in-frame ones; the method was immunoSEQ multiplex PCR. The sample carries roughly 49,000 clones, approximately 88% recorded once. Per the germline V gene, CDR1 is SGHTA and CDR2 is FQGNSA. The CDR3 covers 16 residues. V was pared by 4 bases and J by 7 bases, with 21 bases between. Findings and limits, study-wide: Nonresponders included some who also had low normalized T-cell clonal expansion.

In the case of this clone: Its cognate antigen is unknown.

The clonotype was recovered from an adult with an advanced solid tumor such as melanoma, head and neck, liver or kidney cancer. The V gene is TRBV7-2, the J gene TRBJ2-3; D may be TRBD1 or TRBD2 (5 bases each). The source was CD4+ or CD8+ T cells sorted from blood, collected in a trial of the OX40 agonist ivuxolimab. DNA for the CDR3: TGTGCCAGCAGCTCCTCTTCGGGGACCGGGTTGTATACGCAGTATTTT. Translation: CASSSSSGTGLYTQYF.